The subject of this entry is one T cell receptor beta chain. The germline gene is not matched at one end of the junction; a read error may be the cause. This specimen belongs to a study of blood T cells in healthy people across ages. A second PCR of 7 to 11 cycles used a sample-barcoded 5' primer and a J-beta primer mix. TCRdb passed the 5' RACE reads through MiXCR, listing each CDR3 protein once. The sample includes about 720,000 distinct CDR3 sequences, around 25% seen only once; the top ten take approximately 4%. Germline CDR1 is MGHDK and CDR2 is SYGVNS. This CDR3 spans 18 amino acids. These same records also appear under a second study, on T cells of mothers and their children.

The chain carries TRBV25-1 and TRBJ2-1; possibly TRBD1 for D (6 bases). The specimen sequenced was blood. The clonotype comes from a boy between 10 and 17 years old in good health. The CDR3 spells CASSESRVMGAAWNEQSF. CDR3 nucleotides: TGTGCCAGCAGTGAATCGCGCGTTATGGGGGCCGCGTGGAATGAGCAGTCCTTC. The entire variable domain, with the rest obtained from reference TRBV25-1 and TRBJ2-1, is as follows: EADIYQTPRYLVIGTGKKITLECSQTMGHDKMYWYQQDPGMELHLIHYSYGVNSTEKGDLSSESTVSRIRTEHFPLTLESARPSHTSQYLCASSESRVMGAAWNEQSFGPGTRLTVL.